The 13 T cell receptor beta chains below all came from one sample that was sequenced in a study of T cell responses to AZD1222 COVID-19 vaccine. The method was immunoSEQ multiplex PCR; TCRdb's version includes in-frame clones alone and lacks a portion of them. The sample lists around 190,000 clones, 85% to 90% occurring once. The sequencing here drew on peripheral blood, taken on day 0 of AZD1222 vaccination. These receptors originate from an adult in good health.

The chain carries TRBV7-2 and TRBJ1-2; 7 bases are a match to TRBD1. Germline assignment: CDR1 SGHTA and CDR2 FQGNSA. This CDR3 spans 12 amino acids. J was trimmed by 7 bases and V by 4 bases; bases with no gene match: 3. CDR3 nucleotide sequence: TGTGCCAGCAGCTCCGACAGGGTTGGCTACACCTTC. Protein product: CASSSDRVGYTF.

This clone was detected only a few times. Written as DNA, the CDR3 is TGTGCCAGAATGAGGGGTGGCAATCAGCCCCAGCATTTT. This sequence encodes CARMRGGNQPQHF. This rearrangement joins TRBV28 to TRBJ1-5; D is possibly TRBD1 (5 bases). The CDR3 runs to 13 residues. Trimming took off 9 bases at V and 2 bases at J, with 11 bases between the two ends. Germline CDR1 MDHEN, CDR2 SYDVKM.

The chain joins TRBV6-5 to TRBJ2-7; TRBD1 aligns across 8 bases. This CDR3 comprises 13 residues. V lost 10 bases to trimming and J lost 3 bases; unmatched junction nucleotides: 8. Germline loops: CDR1 MNHEY, CDR2 SVGAGI. Here the CDR3 reads CATRTGPYYEQYF. CDR3 sequence (DNA): TGTGCCACAAGGACAGGGCCCTACTACGAGCAGTACTTC.

The chain recombines TRBV6-5 with TRBJ2-5; D uncertain. This CDR3 comprises 10 residues. The V gene's germline CDR1 is MNHEY and CDR2 SVGAGI. V lost 5 bases and J 5 bases, leaving 3 bases between the germline ends. This chain's CDR3 is CASSRETQYF. CDR3 DNA: TGTGCCAGCAGTCGGGAGACCCAGTACTTC.

In DNA form, the CDR3 reads TGTGCCAGCAGCCACCTCGACAGGGAGAATTCACCCCTCCACTTT. It yields the protein CASSHLDRENSPLHF. The genes are TRBV3-1 (or the pseudogene TRBV3-2) and TRBJ1-6; TRBD1 matches at 7 bases. CDR3 length equals 15 residues. The junction had 6 bases not matched to a gene; V was cut back by 3 bases and J by 7 bases. Germline CDR1 reads LGHDT; CDR2 reads YNNKEL (reference sequence).

This clone appeared once. The chain employs TRBV19 and TRBJ2-7, with 8 bases that match TRBD1. Germline loops: CDR1 LNHDA, CDR2 SQIVND (reference sequence). The CDR3 spans 16 residues. V was pared by 4 bases and J by 5 bases, with 13 bases of the junction left unmatched. CDR3 loop: CASSKLSTGDRDEQYF. CDR3 DNA sequence: TGTGCCAGTAGTAAACTCTCGACAGGGGATAGGGACGAGCAGTACTTC. Full variable domain (remainder filled in from reference TRBV19 and TRBJ2-7): DGGITQSPKYLFRKEGQNVTLSCEQNLNHDAMYWYRQDPGQGLRLIYYSQIVNDFQKGDIAEGYSVSREKKESFPLTVTSAQKNPTAFYLCASSKLSTGDRDEQYFGPGTRLTVT.

This rearrangement joins TRBV27 to TRBJ1-6; no definite D call. The germline gives CDR1 MNHEY, CDR2 SMNVEV (reference sequence). V lost 5 bases and J 0 bases, leaving 5 bases between the germline ends. The CDR3 length is 14 residues. CDR3 sequence reads: CASSPSSYNSPLHF. CDR3 nucleotides: TGTGCCAGCAGTCCGAGCTCCTATAATTCACCCCTCCACTTT.

The gene calls are TRBV10-2 and TRBJ2-1; D may correspond to TRBD1 or TRBD2 (6 bases each). Germline lookup yields CDR1 WSHSY and CDR2 SAAADI. The CDR3 covers 16 residues. The V end lost 3 bases, the J end lost 5 bases, and 17 bases lay between the germline ends. The CDR3 DNA reads TGCGCCAGCAGTGATAGGTCCGGGGGCCCCAACAATGAGCAGTTCTTC. Encoded protein: CASSDRSGGPNNEQFF.

This chain connects TRBV19 to TRBJ1-5; TRBD1 is a possible D gene (5 bases). The CDR3 is 15 amino acids. Trimming took 7 bases from V and 4 from J, leaving 17 bases between them. The germline CDR1 and CDR2 sequences are LNHDA and SQIVND (reference sequence). CDR3 nucleotides: TGTGCCAGTAATAGGAGGACATCCTATAATCAGCCCCAGCATTTT. This codes for CASNRRTSYNQPQHF.

To note about this clone: The same CDR3 can be traced to other DNA sequences in this sample. The chain carries TRBV6-5 and TRBJ2-5, with 8 bases identical to TRBD1. This CDR3 region has 12 residues. The V and J ends lost 6 bases and 4 bases, in that order; junction bases with no gene match: 1. Germline CDR1 reads MNHEY; CDR2 reads SVGAGI. Written as DNA, the CDR3 is TGTGCCAGCAGCGGACAGGGAGAGACCCAGTACTTC. As protein: CASSGQGETQYF.

This chain uses TRBV7-9 with TRBJ1-1; 11 positions agree with TRBD1. Looked up from germline, CDR1 is SEHNR and CDR2 is FQNEAQ (reference sequence). The CDR3 is 17 amino acids. V lost 6 bases to trimming and J lost 1 base; unmatched junction nucleotides: 10. The CDR3: CASRPGTGGSRNTEAFF. The CDR3 nucleotides are TGTGCCAGCAGGCCTGGGACAGGGGGTAGTCGGAACACTGAAGCTTTCTTT.

The V call is TRBV28, the J call TRBJ1-5; a weak D match, TRBD1 (5 bases). Germline V lookup: CDR1 MDHEN, CDR2 SYDVKM. Trimming removed 10 bases at V and 4 bases at J, with 17 bases between. This CDR3 contains 14 residues. This CDR3 reads CATYPGTLNQPQHF. The CDR3, as DNA: TGTGCCACCTACCCCGGGACCTTGAATCAGCCCCAGCATTTT.

Written as DNA, the CDR3 is TGTGCCAGCAGTTCCCCACAGGGGGCATATTCACCCCTCCACTTT. Translation gives CASSSPQGAYSPLHF. This chain uses TRBV27 with TRBJ1-6; TRBD1 agrees at 9 bases. Germline V gene data show CDR1 as MNHEY and CDR2 as SMNVEV (reference sequence). This CDR3 region has 15 residues. After removal of 4 bases from V and 8 bases from J, the junction contained 6 bases not matched to a gene.